This T cell receptor beta chain was found in a study of T cell repertoires in cytomegalovirus infection. The wider study: Used in the study were CMV epitopes, some recently identified and HLA-C-restricted, others well-studied and HLA-B-restricted. Notes on the study in general: Accumulated public TCR beta family frequency recognized individuals carrying CMV together with the relevant HLA. There were HLA-C-restricted CMV-specific TCR beta clonotypes dominating the ex vivo response.

With respect to this clonotype: Its specificity is unknown.

Trimming cost V 7 bases and J 5 bases, with 12 bases left between them. This CDR3 comprises 12 residues. Germline V lookup: CDR1 MNHNY, CDR2 SVGAGI (reference sequence). A single record per CDR3 protein comes from TCRdb applying MiXCR to the reads. The sample carries about 770,000 distinct CDR3 sequences, 25% to 35% recorded once. The sequenced sample was cultured CD8+ T cells from PBMCs, obtained from culture after CMV antigen stimulation. The receptor was isolated from a human donor in good health (CMV status not recorded). Some clones in this sample may be carry-over from other donors' samples. The rearrangement links TRBV6-6 to TRBJ2-7; the D is unclear. The chain's CDR3 is CASTQQSDEQYF. CDR3 in DNA: TGTGCCAGCACGCAACAGTCCGACGAGCAGTACTTC.